This T cell receptor (beta chain) is drawn from a study of T cells after yellow fever vaccination. CDR1 MNHEY and CDR2 SVGAGI come from the germline V gene. Deletions cut 1 base from V and 0 bases from J, with 9 bases between. The CDR3 has 15 amino acids. This clonotype came up a few times. One entry per CDR3 protein results from TCRdb running MiXCR on the 5' RACE reads. This table has hundreds of thousands of distinct CDR3 sequences, 20% to 25% appearing once. The sequence was obtained from a man younger than 35 who received the YFV17D yellow fever vaccine. This specimen was PBMCs, taken 21 days after the first yellow fever vaccination. V and J are TRBV6-5 and TRBJ2-5; D call uncertain. The chain's CDR3 is CASSYWAANQETQYF. Here the CDR3 DNA reads TGTGCCAGCAGTTACTGGGCAGCCAACCAAGAGACCCAGTACTTC.